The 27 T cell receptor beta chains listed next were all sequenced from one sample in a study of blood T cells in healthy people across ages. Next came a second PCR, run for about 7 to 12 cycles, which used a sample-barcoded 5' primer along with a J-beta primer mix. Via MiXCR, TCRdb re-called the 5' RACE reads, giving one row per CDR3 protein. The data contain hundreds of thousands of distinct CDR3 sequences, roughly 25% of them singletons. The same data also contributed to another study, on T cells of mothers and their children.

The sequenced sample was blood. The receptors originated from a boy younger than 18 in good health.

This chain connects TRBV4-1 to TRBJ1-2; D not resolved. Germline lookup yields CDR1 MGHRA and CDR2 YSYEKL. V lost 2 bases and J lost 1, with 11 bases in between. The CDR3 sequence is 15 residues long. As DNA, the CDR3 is TGCGCCAGCAGCCAAACGCACACCCATAACTATGGCTACACCTTC. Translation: CASSQTHTHNYGYTF.

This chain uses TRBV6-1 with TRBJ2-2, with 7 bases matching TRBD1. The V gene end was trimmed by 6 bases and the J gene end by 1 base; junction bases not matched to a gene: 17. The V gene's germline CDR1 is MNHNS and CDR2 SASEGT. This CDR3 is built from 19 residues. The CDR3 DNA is TGTGCCAGCAGCCCTGACAGGGAGCTTTATCCAGAGAACACCGGGGAGCTGTTTTTT. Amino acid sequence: CASSPDRELYPENTGELFF.

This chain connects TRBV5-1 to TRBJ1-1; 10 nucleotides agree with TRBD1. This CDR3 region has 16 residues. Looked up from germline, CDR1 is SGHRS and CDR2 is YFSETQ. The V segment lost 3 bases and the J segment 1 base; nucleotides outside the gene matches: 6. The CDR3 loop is CASSSTGQGRNTEAFF. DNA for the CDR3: TGCGCCAGCAGCTCGACGGGACAGGGGCGGAACACTGAAGCTTTCTTT.

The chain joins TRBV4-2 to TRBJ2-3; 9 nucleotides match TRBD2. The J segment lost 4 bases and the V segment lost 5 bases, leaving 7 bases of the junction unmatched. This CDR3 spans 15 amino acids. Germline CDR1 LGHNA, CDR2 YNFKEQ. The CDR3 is CASSAIAGDPDTQYF. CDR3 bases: TGTGCCAGCAGCGCCATAGCGGGAGACCCAGATACGCAGTATTTT.

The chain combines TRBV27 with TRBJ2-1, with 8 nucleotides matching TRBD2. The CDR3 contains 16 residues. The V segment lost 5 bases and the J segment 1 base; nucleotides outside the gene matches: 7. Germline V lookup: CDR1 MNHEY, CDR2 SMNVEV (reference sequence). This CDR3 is CASSSRAGVSYNEQFF. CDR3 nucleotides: TGTGCCAGCAGTAGCAGAGCGGGAGTGTCCTACAATGAGCAGTTCTTC.

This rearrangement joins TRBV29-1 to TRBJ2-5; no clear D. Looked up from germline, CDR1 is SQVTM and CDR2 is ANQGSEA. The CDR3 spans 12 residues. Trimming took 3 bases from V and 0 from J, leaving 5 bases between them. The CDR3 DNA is TGCAGCGTTGATTTATACCAAGAGACCCAGTACTTC. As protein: CSVDLYQETQYF.

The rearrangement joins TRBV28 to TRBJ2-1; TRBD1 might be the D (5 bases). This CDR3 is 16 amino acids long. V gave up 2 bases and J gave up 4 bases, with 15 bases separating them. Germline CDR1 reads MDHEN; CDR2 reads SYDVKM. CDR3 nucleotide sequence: TGTGCCAGCAGTTTACCTTTGGGGCTTCGGTACAATGAGCAGTTCTTC. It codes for CASSLPLGLRYNEQFF.

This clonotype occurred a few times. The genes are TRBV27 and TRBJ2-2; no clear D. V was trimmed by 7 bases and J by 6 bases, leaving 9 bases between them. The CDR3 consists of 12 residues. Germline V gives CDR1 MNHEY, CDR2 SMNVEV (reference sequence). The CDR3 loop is CASIFLPGELFF. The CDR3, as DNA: TGTGCCAGCATTTTCCTTCCCGGGGAGCTGTTTTTT.

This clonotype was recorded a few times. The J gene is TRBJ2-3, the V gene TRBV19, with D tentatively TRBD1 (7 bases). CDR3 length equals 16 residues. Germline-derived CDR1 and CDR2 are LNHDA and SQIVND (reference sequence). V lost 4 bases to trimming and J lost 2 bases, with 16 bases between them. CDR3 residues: CASSNSVRGDTDTQYF. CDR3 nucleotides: TGTGCCAGTAGTAACTCGGTCAGGGGGGACACAGATACGCAGTATTTT.

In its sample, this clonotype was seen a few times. This CDR3 reads CASSKQGDDQPQHF. The CDR3 region has the DNA TGCGCCAGCAGCAAACAGGGAGATGATCAGCCCCAGCATTTT. The V gene is TRBV5-1, the J gene TRBJ1-5; tentatively, D is TRBD1 (6 bases). The CDR3 runs 14 residues. CDR1 and CDR2 from the germline V gene are SGHRS and YFSETQ. Trimming took off 4 bases at V and 5 bases at J, with 13 bases between the two ends.

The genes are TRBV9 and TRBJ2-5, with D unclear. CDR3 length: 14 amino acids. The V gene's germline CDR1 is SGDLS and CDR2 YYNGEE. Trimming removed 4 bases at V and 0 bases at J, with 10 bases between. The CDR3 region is CASSPSLDQETQYF. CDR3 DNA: TGTGCCAGCAGCCCCTCCCTTGACCAAGAGACCCAGTACTTC.

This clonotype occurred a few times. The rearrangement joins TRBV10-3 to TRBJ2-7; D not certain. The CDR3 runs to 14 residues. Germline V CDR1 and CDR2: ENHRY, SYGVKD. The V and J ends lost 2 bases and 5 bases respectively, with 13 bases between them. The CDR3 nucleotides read TGTGCCATCAGTGAGGGGGTCGGCCCGGACGAGCAGTACTTC. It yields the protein CAISEGVGPDEQYF.

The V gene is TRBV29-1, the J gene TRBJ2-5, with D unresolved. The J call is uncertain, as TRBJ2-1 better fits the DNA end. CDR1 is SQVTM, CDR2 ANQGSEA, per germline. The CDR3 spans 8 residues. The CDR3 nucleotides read TGCACCTCCGGTGAGCAGTTCTTC. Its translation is CTSGEQFF.

The CDR3 protein is CASSLEELGGGETQYF. The DNA of the CDR3 is TGTGCCAGCAGCTTAGAGGAACTCGGGGGTGGAGAGACCCAGTACTTC. V is TRBV11-3 and J is TRBJ2-5, with D maybe TRBD2 (6 bases). The CDR3 extends over 16 amino acids. The V and J ends lost 0 bases and 4 bases respectively, with 15 bases between them. Germline V gene data show CDR1 as SGHNT and CDR2 as YENEEA.

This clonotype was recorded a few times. The chain's CDR3 is CASSLAGDFADTQYF. In DNA, the CDR3 is TGTGCCAGCAGCTTGGCGGGAGATTTCGCAGATACGCAGTATTTT. This chain joins TRBV7-3 and TRBJ2-3, with 7 nucleotides matching TRBD2. Germline CDR1 SGHTA, CDR2 FQGTGA. The CDR3 has 15 residues. V shed 3 bases, J shed 4 bases, and the junction held 7 bases outside the gene matches. Full variable domain (outside the CDR3, taken from reference TRBV7-3 and TRBJ2-3): GAGVSQTPSNKVTEKGKYVELRCDPISGHTALYWYRQSLGQGPEFLIYFQGTGAADDSGLPNDRFFAVRPEGSVSTLKIQRTERGDSAVYLCASSLAGDFADTQYFGPGTRLTVL.

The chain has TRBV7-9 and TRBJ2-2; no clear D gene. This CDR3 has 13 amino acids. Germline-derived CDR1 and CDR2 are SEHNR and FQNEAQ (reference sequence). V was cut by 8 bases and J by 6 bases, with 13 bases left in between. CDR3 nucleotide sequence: TGTGCCAGCCCGCCCACTGGTGCCGGGGAGCTGTTTTTT. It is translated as CASPPTGAGELFF. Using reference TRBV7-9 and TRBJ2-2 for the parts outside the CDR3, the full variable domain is DTGVSQNPRHKITKRGQNVTFRCDPISEHNRLYWYRQTLGQGPEFLTYFQNEAQLEKSRLLSDRFSAERPKGSFSTLEIQRTEQGDSAMYLCASPPTGAGELFFGEGSRLTVL.

The chain's CDR3 is CASSPQVLGSIQETQYF. CDR3 nucleotide sequence: TGTGCCAGCTCACCACAGGTTCTGGGCAGCATCCAAGAGACCCAGTACTTC. This rearrangement joins TRBV18 to TRBJ2-5; D call uncertain. V dropped 1 base and J dropped 1 base, with 16 bases sitting between them. CDR3 length: 17 residues. Per germline, CDR1 KGHSH and CDR2 LQKENI.

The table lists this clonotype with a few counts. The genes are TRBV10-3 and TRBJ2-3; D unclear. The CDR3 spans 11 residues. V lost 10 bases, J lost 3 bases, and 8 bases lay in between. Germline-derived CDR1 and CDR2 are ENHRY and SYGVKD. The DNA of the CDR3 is TGTGCCACAGAGGAGACAGATACGCAGTATTTT. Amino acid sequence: CATEETDTQYF.

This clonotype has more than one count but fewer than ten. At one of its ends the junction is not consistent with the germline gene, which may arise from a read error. CDR3 coding DNA: TGTGCTAGCAGCTTGGCGGGGGGCTCCCCATACAATGAGCAGTTCTTC. Protein: CASSLAGGSPYNEQFF. The chain combines TRBV7-7 with TRBJ2-1; the match to TRBD2 covers 8 bases. Germline assignment: CDR1 SSHAT and CDR2 FNYEAQ (reference sequence). CDR3 length equals 16 residues.

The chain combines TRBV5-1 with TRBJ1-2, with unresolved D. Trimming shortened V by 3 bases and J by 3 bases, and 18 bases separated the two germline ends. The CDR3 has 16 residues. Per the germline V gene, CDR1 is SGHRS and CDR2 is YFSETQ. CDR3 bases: TGCGCCAGCAGCTCAGGAACAGAACTGGGCCACTATGGCTACACCTTC. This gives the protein CASSSGTELGHYGYTF.

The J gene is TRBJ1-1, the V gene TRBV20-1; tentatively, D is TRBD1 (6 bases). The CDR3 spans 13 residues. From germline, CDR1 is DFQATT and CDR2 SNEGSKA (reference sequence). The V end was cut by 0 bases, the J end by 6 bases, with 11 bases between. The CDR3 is CSARDGGGPEAFF. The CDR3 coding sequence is TGCAGTGCTAGAGATGGAGGGGGTCCTGAAGCTTTCTTT.

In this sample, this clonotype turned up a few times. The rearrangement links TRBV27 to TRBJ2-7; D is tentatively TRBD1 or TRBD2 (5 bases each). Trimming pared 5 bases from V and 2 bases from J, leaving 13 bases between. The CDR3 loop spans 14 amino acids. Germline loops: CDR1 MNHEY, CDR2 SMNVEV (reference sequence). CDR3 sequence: CASSRTGATYEQYF. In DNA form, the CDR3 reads TGTGCCAGCAGTCGGACCGGGGCCACCTACGAGCAGTACTTC.

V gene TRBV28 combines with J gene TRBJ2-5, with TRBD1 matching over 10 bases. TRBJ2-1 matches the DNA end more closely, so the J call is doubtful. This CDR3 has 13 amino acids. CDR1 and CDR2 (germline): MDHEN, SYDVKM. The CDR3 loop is CASSLSRDRGQFF. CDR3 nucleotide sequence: TGTGCCAGCAGTTTAAGCCGGGACAGGGGGCAGTTCTTC.

The CDR3 DNA follows: TGTGCCAGCAGCTTAGCGCCGGCAGGGGGCGAGACAGATACGCAGTATTTT. The encoded protein is CASSLAPAGGETDTQYF. The V gene is TRBV7-2, the J gene TRBJ2-3, with 8 bases matching TRBD1. The CDR3 is made up of 17 amino acids. The J segment lost 3 bases and the V segment lost 0 bases, leaving 8 bases of the junction unmatched. Germline lookup yields CDR1 SGHTA and CDR2 FQGNSA. Supplemented by reference TRBV7-2 and TRBJ2-3, the full variable domain reads GAGVSQSPSNKVTEKGKDVELRCDPISGHTALYWYRQSLGQGLEFLIYFQGNSAPDKSGLPSDRFSAERTGGSVSTLTIQRTQQEDSAVYLCASSLAPAGGETDTQYFGPGTRLTVL.

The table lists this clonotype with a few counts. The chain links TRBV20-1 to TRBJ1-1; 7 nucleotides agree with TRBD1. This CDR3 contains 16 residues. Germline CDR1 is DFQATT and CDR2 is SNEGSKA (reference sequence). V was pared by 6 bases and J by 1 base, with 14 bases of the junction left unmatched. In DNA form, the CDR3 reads TGCAGTGCCCCGGGACAGCTTTTATTAGGGAACACTGAAGCTTTCTTT. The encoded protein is CSAPGQLLLGNTEAFF.

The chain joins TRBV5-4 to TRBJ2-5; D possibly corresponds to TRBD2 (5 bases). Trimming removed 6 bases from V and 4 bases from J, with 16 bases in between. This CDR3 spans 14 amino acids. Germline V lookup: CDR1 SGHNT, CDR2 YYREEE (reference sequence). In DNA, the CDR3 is TGTGCCAGCACTGACCGGGAACTCACAGAGACCCAGTACTTC. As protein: CASTDRELTETQYF.

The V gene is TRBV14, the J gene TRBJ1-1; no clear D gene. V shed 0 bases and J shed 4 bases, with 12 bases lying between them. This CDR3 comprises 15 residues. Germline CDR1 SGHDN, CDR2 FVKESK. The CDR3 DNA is TGTGCCAGCAGCCAAGATCTTGCCCTTGGCACTGAAGCTTTCTTT. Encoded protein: CASSQDLALGTEAFF. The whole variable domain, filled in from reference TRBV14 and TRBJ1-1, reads EAGVTQFPSHSVIEKGQTVTLRCDPISGHDNLYWYRRVMGKEIKFLLHFVKESKQDESGMPNNRFLAERTGGTYSTLKVQPAELEDSGVYFCASSQDLALGTEAFFGQGTRLTVV.